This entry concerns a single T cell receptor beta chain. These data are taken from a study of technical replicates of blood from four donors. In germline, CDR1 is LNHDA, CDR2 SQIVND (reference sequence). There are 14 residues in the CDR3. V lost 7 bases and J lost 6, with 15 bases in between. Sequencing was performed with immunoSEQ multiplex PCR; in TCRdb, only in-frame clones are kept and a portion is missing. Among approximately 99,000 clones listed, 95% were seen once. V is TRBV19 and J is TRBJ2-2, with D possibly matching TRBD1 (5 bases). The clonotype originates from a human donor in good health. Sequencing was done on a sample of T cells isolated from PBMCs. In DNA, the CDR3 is TGTGCCAGTACCGGCAGGGAAGAGGCCGGGGAGCTGTTTTTT. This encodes CASTGREEAGELFF.